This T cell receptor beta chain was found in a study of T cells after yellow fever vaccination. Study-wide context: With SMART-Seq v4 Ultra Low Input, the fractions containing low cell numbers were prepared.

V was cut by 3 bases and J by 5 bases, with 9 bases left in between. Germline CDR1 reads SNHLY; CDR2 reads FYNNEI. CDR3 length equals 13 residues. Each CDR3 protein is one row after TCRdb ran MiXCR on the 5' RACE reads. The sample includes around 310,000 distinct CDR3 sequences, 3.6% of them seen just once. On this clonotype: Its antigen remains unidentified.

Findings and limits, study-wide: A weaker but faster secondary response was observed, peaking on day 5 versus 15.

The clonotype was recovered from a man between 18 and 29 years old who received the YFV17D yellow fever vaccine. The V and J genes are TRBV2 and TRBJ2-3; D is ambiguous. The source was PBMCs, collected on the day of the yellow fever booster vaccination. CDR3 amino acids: CASSDGVGDTQYF. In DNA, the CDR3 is TGTGCCAGCAGTGATGGGGTAGGAGATACGCAGTATTTT.